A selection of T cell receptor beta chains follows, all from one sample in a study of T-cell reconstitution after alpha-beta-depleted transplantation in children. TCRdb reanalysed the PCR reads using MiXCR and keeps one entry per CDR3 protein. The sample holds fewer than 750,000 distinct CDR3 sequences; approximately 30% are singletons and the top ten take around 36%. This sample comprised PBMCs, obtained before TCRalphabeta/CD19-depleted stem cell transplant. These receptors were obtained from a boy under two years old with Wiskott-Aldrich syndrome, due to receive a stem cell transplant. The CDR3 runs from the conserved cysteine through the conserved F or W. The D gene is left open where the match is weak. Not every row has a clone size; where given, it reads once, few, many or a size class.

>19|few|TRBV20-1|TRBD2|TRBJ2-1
CSASVRLIGPSGSLNEQFF
TGCAGTGCTAGTGTCAGACTCATTGGGCCTAGCGGGAGTCTGAATGAGCAGTTCTTC
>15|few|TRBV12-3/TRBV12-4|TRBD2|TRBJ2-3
CASSSGLAGVDTQYF
TGTGCCAGCAGTTCCGGACTAGCGGGAGTAGATACGCAGTATTTT
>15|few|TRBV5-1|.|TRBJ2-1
CASSLGGSRRNEQFF
TGCGCCAGCAGCTTGGGAGGTTCAAGAAGGAATGAGCAGTTCTTC
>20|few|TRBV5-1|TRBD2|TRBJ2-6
CASSLVYPAGANSGANVLTF
TGCGCCAGCAGCTTGGTTTACCCAGCGGGAGCCAACTCTGGGGCCAACGTCCTGACTTTC
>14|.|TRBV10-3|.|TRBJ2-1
CAISPGSVYNEQFF
TGTGCCATCAGTCCCGGGAGCGTCTACAATGAGCAGTTCTTC
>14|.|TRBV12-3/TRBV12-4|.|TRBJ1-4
CASSPGSENEKLFF
TGTGCCAGCAGTCCAGGGTCAGAAAATGAAAAACTGTTTTTT
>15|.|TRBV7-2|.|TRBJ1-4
CASSLGPATNEKLFF
TGTGCCAGCAGCTTAGGCCCTGCAACTAATGAAAAACTGTTTTTT
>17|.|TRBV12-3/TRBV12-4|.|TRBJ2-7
CASSLALRGRRGYEQYF
TGTGCCAGCAGTTTAGCGCTACGGGGCCGGAGAGGATACGAGCAGTACTTC
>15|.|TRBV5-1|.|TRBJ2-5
CASSLAPGIQETQYF
TGCGCCAGCAGCTTGGCCCCGGGGATACAAGAGACCCAGTACTTC
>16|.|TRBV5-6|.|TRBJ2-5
CASSFYSGWGQETQYF
TGTGCCAGCAGCTTCTATTCGGGGTGGGGCCAAGAGACCCAGTACTTC
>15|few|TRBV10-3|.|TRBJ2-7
CAISESGAGSHEQYF
TGTGCCATCAGTGAGTCGGGGGCAGGGTCTCACGAGCAGTACTTC
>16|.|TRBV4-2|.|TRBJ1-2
CASSQEWAGFNYGYTF
TGTGCCAGCAGCCAAGAGTGGGCAGGGTTTAACTATGGCTACACCTTC
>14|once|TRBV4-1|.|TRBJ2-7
CASSPQVDLHEQYF
TGCGCCAGCAGCCCGCAGGTGGACCTCCACGAGCAGTACTTC
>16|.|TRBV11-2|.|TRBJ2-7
CASSLDHDGKTYEQYF
TGTGCCAGCAGCTTAGATCACGACGGTAAGACCTACGAGCAGTACTTC
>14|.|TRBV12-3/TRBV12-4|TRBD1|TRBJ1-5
CASSVGQRGGPQHF
TGTGCCAGCAGTGTGGGACAGAGAGGAGGGCCCCAGCATTTT
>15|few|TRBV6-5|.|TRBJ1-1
CASSYRAGRSTEAFF
TGTGCCAGCAGTTACAGGGCAGGGCGTAGCACTGAAGCTTTCTTT
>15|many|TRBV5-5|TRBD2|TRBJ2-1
CASSLAGRGGNEQFF
TGTGCCAGCAGCTTGGCCGGGAGGGGGGGCAATGAGCAGTTCTTC
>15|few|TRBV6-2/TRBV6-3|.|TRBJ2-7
CASSPTSFGPYEQYF
TGTGCCAGCAGTCCTACTAGCTTCGGGCCCTACGAGCAGTACTTC
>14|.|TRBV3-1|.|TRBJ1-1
CASSQDWRSTEAFF
TGTGCCAGCAGCCAAGATTGGCGGAGCACTGAAGCTTTCTTT
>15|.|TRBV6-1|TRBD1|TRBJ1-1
CASIRDREEGAEAFF
TGTGCCAGCATACGGGACAGGGAAGAAGGAGCTGAAGCTTTCTTT
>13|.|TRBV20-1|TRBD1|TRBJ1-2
CSANGGTGFGYTF
TGCAGTGCTAACGGCGGGACAGGGTTTGGCTACACCTTC
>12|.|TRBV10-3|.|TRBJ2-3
CAIKESTDTQYF
TGTGCCATCAAGGAGTCCACAGATACGCAGTATTTT
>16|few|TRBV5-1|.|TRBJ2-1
CASSAALGASYNEQFF
TGCGCCAGCAGCGCGGCTCTAGGGGCATCCTACAATGAGCAGTTCTTC
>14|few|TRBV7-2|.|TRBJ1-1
CASSLIRGSTEAFF
TGTGCCAGCAGCTTAATACGCGGGAGCACTGAAGCTTTCTTT
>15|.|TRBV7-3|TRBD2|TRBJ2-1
CASSLRGLVYNEQFF
TGTGCCAGCAGCTTAAGGGGACTAGTCTACAATGAGCAGTTCTTC
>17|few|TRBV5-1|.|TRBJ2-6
CASSLRSRVSGANVLTF
TGCGCCAGCAGCTTGCGGTCCAGGGTCTCTGGGGCCAACGTCCTGACTTTC
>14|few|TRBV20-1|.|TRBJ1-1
CSARDFRGNTEAFF
TGCAGTGCTAGAGATTTTCGGGGGAACACTGAAGCTTTCTTT
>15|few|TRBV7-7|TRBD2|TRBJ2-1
CASSLGASGVNEQFF
TGTGCCAGCAGCTTAGGCGCTAGCGGGGTAAATGAGCAGTTCTTC
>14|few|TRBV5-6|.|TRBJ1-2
CASSLGQSYYGYTF
TGTGCCAGCAGCTTGGGGCAGTCATACTATGGCTACACCTTC
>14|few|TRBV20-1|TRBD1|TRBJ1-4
CSASQTGMGEKLFF
TGCAGTGCCTCACAGACAGGGATGGGAGAAAAACTGTTTTTT
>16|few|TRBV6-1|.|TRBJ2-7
CASRKDSQGSSYEQYF
TGTGCCAGCAGGAAGGACAGCCAGGGGAGCTCCTACGAGCAGTACTTC
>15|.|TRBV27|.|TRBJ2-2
CASTYRDPPVGELFF
TGTGCCAGTACTTACCGGGACCCTCCCGTCGGGGAGCTGTTTTTT
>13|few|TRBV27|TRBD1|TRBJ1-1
CASKQGGNTEAFF
TGTGCCAGCAAACAGGGGGGGAACACTGAAGCTTTCTTT
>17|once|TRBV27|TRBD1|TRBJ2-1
CASSLLFGGTGGIEQFF
TGTGCCAGCAGTTTATTGTTTGGTGGGACAGGGGGCATTGAGCAGTTCTTC
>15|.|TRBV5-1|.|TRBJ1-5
CASSSAGGGYQPQHF
TGCGCCAGCAGCTCGGCCGGCGGGGGCTATCAGCCCCAGCATTTT
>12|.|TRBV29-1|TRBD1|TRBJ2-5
CSVLQGGETQYF
TGCAGCGTTTTACAGGGGGGAGAGACCCAGTACTTC
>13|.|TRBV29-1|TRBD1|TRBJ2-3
CSVSGTATSPQYF
TGCAGCGTTTCCGGGACAGCTACTTCACCGCAGTATTTT
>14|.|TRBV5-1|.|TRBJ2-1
CASSLDSARDEQFF
TGCGCCAGCAGCTTGGACAGTGCCAGGGATGAGCAGTTCTTC
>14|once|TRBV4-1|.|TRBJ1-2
CASSQGALRLGYTF
TGCGCCAGCAGCCAAGGTGCCCTGAGACTGGGCTACACCTTC
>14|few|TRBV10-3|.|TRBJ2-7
CAISSPGRSYEQYF
TGTGCCATCAGTAGCCCCGGACGGAGTTACGAGCAGTACTTC
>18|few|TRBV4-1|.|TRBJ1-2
CASSHYKGGRVNPYGYTF
TGCGCCAGCAGCCACTATAAGGGGGGCAGAGTGAATCCCTATGGCTACACCTTC
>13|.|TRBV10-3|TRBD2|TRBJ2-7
CAMQAGGPGEQYF
TGTGCCATGCAAGCGGGAGGGCCGGGCGAGCAGTACTTC
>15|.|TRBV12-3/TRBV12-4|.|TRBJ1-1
CASSPRQAANTEAFF
TGTGCCAGCAGTCCAAGACAGGCGGCCAACACTGAAGCTTTCTTT
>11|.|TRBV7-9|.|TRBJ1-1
CASSLESEAFF
TGTGCCAGCAGCCTGGAAAGCGAAGCTTTCTTT
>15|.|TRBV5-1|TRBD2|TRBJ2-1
CASSPQRESYNEQFF
TGCGCCAGCAGCCCTCAGCGGGAGTCGTACAATGAGCAGTTCTTC
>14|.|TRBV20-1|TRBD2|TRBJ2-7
CSASMREGPYEQYF
TGCAGTGCTAGTATGCGGGAGGGACCCTACGAGCAGTACTTC
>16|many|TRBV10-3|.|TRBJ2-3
CAISELQGILSDTQYF
TGTGCCATCAGTGAGTTACAGGGAATTTTGTCAGATACGCAGTATTTT
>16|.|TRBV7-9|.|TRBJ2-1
CASSGRLVPFFYEQFF
TGTGCCAGCAGCGGTAGACTAGTGCCCTTTTTCTATGAGCAGTTCTTC
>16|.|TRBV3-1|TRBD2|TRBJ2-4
CASSQGLAVAKNIQYF
TGTGCCAGCAGCCAAGGACTAGCGGTAGCCAAAAACATTCAGTACTTC
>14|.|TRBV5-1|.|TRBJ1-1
CASSLGWGETEAFF
TGCGCCAGCAGCTTAGGCTGGGGCGAGACTGAAGCTTTCTTT
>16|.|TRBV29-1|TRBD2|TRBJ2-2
CSVGRRLAGGTGELFF
TGCAGCGTTGGTAGGCGACTAGCGGGAGGCACCGGGGAGCTGTTTTTT
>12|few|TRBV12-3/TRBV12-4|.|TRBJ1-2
CASSLSGKGYTF
TGTGCCAGCAGTTTATCCGGGAAGGGCTACACCTTC
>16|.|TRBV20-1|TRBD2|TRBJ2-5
CSAHNPGLAGGETQYF
TGCAGTGCTCACAATCCGGGACTAGCGGGCGGTGAGACCCAGTACTTC